The 22 T cell receptor beta chains presented below share a single source sample, sequenced in a study of T-cell reconstitution after alpha-beta-depleted transplantation in children. Unique molecular identifiers were incorporated into the prepared TCRbeta library. One entry per CDR3 protein results from TCRdb running MiXCR on the PCR reads. The repertoire has about 610,000 distinct CDR3 sequences, about 10% of them found once; the top ten carry less than 5%. This specimen was PBMCs from the stem cell graft donor, taken from the stem cell graft. Source of these receptors: a human donor who donated a stem cell graft to a child with acute myeloid leukemia.

This clonotype was counted ten times or more. CDR3 sequence reads: CSAGPRVDYEQYF. CDR3 nucleotides: TGCAGTGCGGGACCGAGGGTGGACTACGAGCAGTACTTC. The chain uses TRBV20-1 and TRBJ2-7; tentatively, D is TRBD1 or TRBD2 (5 bases each). Trimming pared 6 bases from V and 3 bases from J, leaving 15 bases between. Germline values: CDR1 DFQATT, CDR2 SNEGSKA (reference sequence). This CDR3 comprises 13 residues.

J is TRBJ1-6 and V is TRBV6-2 or TRBV6-3; TRBD1 aligns across 7 bases. Germline V gene sequence: CDR1 MNHEY, CDR2 SVGEGT. This CDR3 has 15 residues. V shed 0 bases, J shed 7 bases, and the junction held 3 bases outside the gene matches. The CDR3 nucleotides are TGTGCCAGCAGTTACTCATCCAGGGGGAATTCACCCCTCCACTTT. This encodes CASSYSSRGNSPLHF.

This clonotype turned up a few times. The rearrangement links TRBV9 to TRBJ2-2, with D unresolved. CDR1 is SGDLS, CDR2 YYNGEE, per germline. The CDR3 loop spans 16 amino acids. With 0 bases removed from V and 3 bases from J, the gap between germline ends came to 12 bases. The CDR3 sequence is CASSVVGNSYTGELFF. The CDR3 nucleotides are TGTGCCAGCAGCGTAGTTGGGAACAGCTACACCGGGGAGCTGTTTTTT.

In its sample, this clonotype was seen many times. This chain joins TRBV7-2 and TRBJ2-3; either TRBD1 or TRBD2 may supply D (5 bases each). From germline, CDR1 is SGHTA and CDR2 FQGNSA. This CDR3 is 15 amino acids long. Trimming shortened V by 5 bases and J by 4 bases, and 16 bases separated the two germline ends. Here the CDR3 reads CASSRDPAVSDTQYF. The CDR3 DNA reads as TGTGCCAGCAGCCGGGACCCCGCTGTATCAGATACGCAGTATTTT.

This clonotype occurred many times. The chain joins TRBV2 to TRBJ2-5; D might be TRBD1 (6 bases). The CDR3 length is 16 residues. Germline CDR1 SNHLY, CDR2 FYNNEI. Trimming cost V 0 bases and J 5 bases, with 16 bases left between them. Written as DNA, the CDR3 is TGTGCCAGCAGTGAAGCGGGGGCTTACCGCGGGGAGACCCAGTACTTC. Its translation is CASSEAGAYRGETQYF.

There are a few counts of this clonotype. This chain links TRBV2 with TRBJ2-1, with 8 bases matching TRBD2. J gave up 7 bases and V 4 bases, and 6 bases lay outside the gene matches. Germline assignment: CDR1 SNHLY and CDR2 FYNNEI. The CDR3 totals 14 residues. The chain's CDR3 is CASSASSGLNEQFF. In DNA, the CDR3 is TGTGCCAGCAGTGCTTCTAGCGGGCTTAATGAGCAGTTCTTC.

This clonotype has ten or more counts. The chain couples TRBV29-1 to TRBJ1-3; D remains unclear. The CDR3 has 14 residues. Trimming shortened V by 4 bases and J by 4 bases, and 14 bases separated the two germline ends. Germline values: CDR1 SQVTM, CDR2 ANQGSEA. Here the CDR3 reads CSVAGPKAGNTIYF. The CDR3 DNA reads as TGCAGCGTTGCCGGGCCTAAAGCGGGAAACACCATATATTTT.

A few counts support this clonotype. J is TRBJ1-1 and V is TRBV7-2; D remains unclear. V shed 5 bases and J shed 3 bases, with 13 bases lying between them. Germline CDR1 and CDR2: SGHTA and FQGNSA. This CDR3 comprises 14 residues. CDR3 sequence: CASSPGPRDTEAFF. In DNA, the CDR3 is TGTGCCAGCAGCCCCGGTCCCCGCGACACTGAAGCTTTCTTT.

There are a few counts of this clonotype. This chain links TRBV6-1 with TRBJ2-3, with no clear D. This CDR3 region has 13 residues. The germline CDR1 and CDR2 sequences are MNHNS and SASEGT. Trimming shortened V by 6 bases and J by 4 bases, and 11 bases separated the two germline ends. CDR3 in amino acids: CASSLSQPDTQYF. The CDR3 nucleotides are TGTGCCAGCAGCCTTTCTCAACCAGATACGCAGTATTTT.

This clonotype was seen ten or more times. The V gene is TRBV11-2, the J gene TRBJ2-1, with 12 bases matching TRBD2. Trimming at V came to 1 base and at J to 6 bases, leaving 4 bases not matched to a gene. The length of the CDR3 is 16 residues. Germline V gene data show CDR1 as SGHAT and CDR2 as FQNNGV. The CDR3 region has the DNA TGTGCCAGCAGCTTAGCCGCTAGCGGGAGGGGCAATGAGCAGTTCTTC. It is translated as CASSLAASGRGNEQFF. Drawing the rest from reference TRBV11-2 and TRBJ2-1, the complete variable domain is EAGVAQSPRYKIIEKRQSVAFWCNPISGHATLYWYQQILGQGPKLLIQFQNNGVVDDSQLPKDRFSAERLKGVDSTLKIQPAKLEDSAVYLCASSLAASGRGNEQFFGPGTRLTVL.

This clonotype was counted only a few times. This chain uses TRBV4-2 with TRBJ2-5; TRBD2 aligns across 11 bases. This CDR3 contains 19 residues. Germline lookup yields CDR1 LGHNA and CDR2 YNFKEQ. The ends lost 4 bases at V and 5 bases at J; junction bases unmatched: 18. CDR3 DNA: TGTGCCAGCAGCCCATCCCCCCCTCGATTAGCGGGAGGGAGGGAGACCCAGTACTTC. Protein: CASSPSPPRLAGGRETQYF.

The table lists this clonotype with a few counts. This sequence joins TRBV7-9 and TRBJ1-6, with a possible D match to TRBD1 (6 bases). The length of the CDR3 is 16 residues. Germline CDR1 SEHNR, CDR2 FQNEAQ (reference sequence). V gave up 5 bases and J gave up 3 bases, with 14 bases separating them. This CDR3 is CASSTREGHYNSPLHF. The CDR3 DNA reads as TGTGCCAGCAGCACCCGGGAGGGACACTATAATTCACCCCTCCACTTT.

The chain has TRBV15 and TRBJ2-5; 7 bases agree with TRBD2. The trim removed 0 bases at V and 5 bases at J, leaving 6 bases unmatched. Germline lookup yields CDR1 LNHNV and CDR2 YYDKDF (reference sequence). CDR3 length: 15 residues. The CDR3 sequence is CATSRDLSGNETQYF. The CDR3 DNA follows: TGTGCCACCAGCAGAGATCTGAGCGGGAATGAGACCCAGTACTTC.

This clonotype was counted a few times. The CDR3 DNA is TGCGCCAGCAGCTTGGAGGGCCCAAGGGAGCAGTTCTTC. This translates into CASSLEGPREQFF. J is TRBJ2-1 and V is TRBV5-1; no clear D. The CDR3 length is 13 residues. CDR1 and CDR2 (germline): SGHRS, YFSETQ. V lost 0 bases and J lost 10, with 11 bases in between.

This clonotype occurred a few times. This chain joins TRBV3-1 and TRBJ2-1; no firm D call. Trimming removed 1 base at V and 0 bases at J, with 13 bases between. CDR3 length equals 17 residues. The germline gives CDR1 LGHDT, CDR2 YNNKEL (reference sequence). The CDR3 nucleotides are TGTGCCAGCAGCCAAGCGAAACCACCAAGCTCCTACAATGAGCAGTTCTTC. This translates into CASSQAKPPSSYNEQFF.

This chain joins TRBV11-2 and TRBJ1-5, with TRBD1 matching 9 bases. Looked up from germline, CDR1 is SGHAT and CDR2 is FQNNGV. V lost 4 bases, J lost 6 bases, and 7 bases stayed unmatched. This CDR3 has 15 amino acids. The CDR3 spells CASSSGTGMRQPQHF. Written as DNA, the CDR3 is TGTGCCAGCAGCTCCGGGACAGGGATGCGTCAGCCCCAGCATTTT.

This clonotype was detected only a few times. The chain links TRBV15 to TRBJ2-7; 10 nucleotides line up with TRBD2. Germline lookup yields CDR1 LNHNV and CDR2 YYDKDF (reference sequence). V was pared by 0 bases and J by 2 bases, with 7 bases of the junction left unmatched. This CDR3 spans 17 amino acids. In DNA form, the CDR3 reads TGTGCCACCAGCAGAGAATTGACTAGCGGGTCGACCTACGAGCAGTACTTC. This gives the protein CATSRELTSGSTYEQYF.

CDR3 sequence reads: CAWRGTSGSSPFYEQYF. The CDR3 nucleotides read TGTGCCTGGAGGGGGACTAGCGGAAGTTCCCCTTTTTACGAGCAGTACTTC. The rearrangement joins TRBV30 to TRBJ2-7; 11 bases agree with TRBD2. V gave up 3 bases and J gave up 4 bases; unmatched junction bases: 14. The V gene's germline CDR1 is GTSNPN and CDR2 SVGIG (reference sequence). This CDR3 has 17 amino acids.

The chain carries TRBV6-2 or TRBV6-3 and TRBJ2-4; D is uncertain. Germline values: CDR1 MNHEY, CDR2 SVGEGT. The CDR3 consists of 14 residues. Trimming left V 8 bases short and J 3 bases short, with 14 bases between. CDR3 sequence: CASSPPGDKNIQYF. CDR3 sequence (DNA): TGTGCCAGCTCCCCACCGGGTGACAAAAACATTCAGTACTTC.

This clonotype was detected only a few times. The CDR3 protein is CASSLTAYSGVSSGANVLTF. The CDR3 nucleotides are TGTGCCAGCAGCTTAACCGCCTATAGCGGGGTAAGCTCTGGGGCCAACGTCCTGACTTTC. The rearrangement joins TRBV7-3 to TRBJ2-6; the match to TRBD2 covers 8 bases. CDR3 length: 20 amino acids. V shed 0 bases and J 0 bases; nucleotides not matched to a gene: 10. From germline, CDR1 is SGHTA and CDR2 FQGTGA.

This clonotype was recorded a few times. The chain combines TRBV29-1 with TRBJ2-2, with 8 nucleotides matching TRBD1. The CDR3 sequence is 19 residues long. The V segment lost 7 bases and the J segment 3 bases; nucleotides outside the gene matches: 22. Germline V lookup: CDR1 SQVTM, CDR2 ANQGSEA. In DNA, the CDR3 is TGCAGCGCCACAAGGGGACAGGAGGGGCCTTGGGGACACACCGGGGAGCTGTTTTTT. Protein product: CSATRGQEGPWGHTGELFF.

The chain is built from TRBV15 and TRBJ2-5; D gene uncertain. There are 12 residues in the CDR3. Trimming left V 1 base short and J 4 bases short, with 4 bases between. The germline V gene has CDR1 LNHNV and CDR2 YYDKDF (reference sequence). In nucleotides, the CDR3 is TGTGCCACCAGCAGAGCGAGAGAGACCCAGTACTTC. Translation gives CATSRARETQYF.